This passage covers 13 T cell receptor beta chains from one sample sequenced in a study of T cells in Graves' hyperthyroidism and ophthalmopathy. Researchers amplified the TCR beta CDR3 regions from RNA transcripts. Primed by the HTBI set, a first-round RT-PCR was run on the TCR CDR3. One entry per CDR3 protein results from TCRdb running MiXCR on the multiplex PCR reads. The data show more than 500,000 distinct CDR3 sequences, roughly 16% seen once. Sequenced sample: blood. These receptors were collected from a woman aged 25 to 39 with Graves' ophthalmopathy.

The V gene is TRBV28, the J gene TRBJ1-2, with 7 bases fitting TRBD1. Germline values: CDR1 MDHEN, CDR2 SYDVKM. After removal of 3 bases from V and 8 bases from J, the junction contained 9 bases not matched to a gene. CDR3 length: 14 amino acids. The CDR3 sequence: CASSFRGDRVGYTF. In DNA form, the CDR3 reads TGTGCCAGCAGTTTTAGGGGGGACAGAGTCGGCTACACCTTC.

CDR3 nucleotides: TGTGCCAGCAGCTCCATTAGGGAGAACACTGAAGCTTTCTTT. Encoded protein: CASSSIRENTEAFF. The chain links TRBV6-2 or TRBV6-3 to TRBJ1-1; D unclear. The V end was cut by 6 bases, the J end by 1 base, with 12 bases between. CDR3 length: 14 residues. Germline values: CDR1 MNHEY, CDR2 SVGEGT.

This clonotype was seen repeatedly, ten times or more. J is TRBJ1-5 and V is TRBV7-9; no reliable D call. The CDR3 sequence is 16 residues long. V dropped 4 bases and J dropped 0 bases, with 13 bases sitting between them. CDR1 SEHNR and CDR2 FQNEAQ come from the germline V gene (reference sequence). Here the CDR3 DNA reads TGTGCCAGCAGCTATGAGGGCAGTTATAGCAATCAGCCCCAGCATTTT. Amino acids: CASSYEGSYSNQPQHF. Full variable domain (outside the CDR3, taken from reference TRBV7-9 and TRBJ1-5): DTGVSQNPRHKITKRGQNVTFRCDPISEHNRLYWYRQTLGQGPEFLTYFQNEAQLEKSRLLSDRFSAERPKGSFSTLEIQRTEQGDSAMYLCASSYEGSYSNQPQHFGDGTRLSIL.

The V gene is TRBV6-1, the J gene TRBJ2-1; perhaps D is TRBD1 or TRBD2 (5 bases each). The CDR3 contains 13 residues. Trimming shortened V by 3 bases and J by 7 bases, and 10 bases separated the two germline ends. The V gene's germline CDR1 is MNHNS and CDR2 SASEGT. CDR3 region: CASSEGVLNEQFF. The DNA for the CDR3 is TGTGCCAGCAGTGAGGGGGTTCTGAATGAGCAGTTCTTC.

The chain couples TRBV20-1 to TRBJ2-7; no definite D call. This CDR3 contains 12 residues. Germline CDR1 reads DFQATT; CDR2 reads SNEGSKA (reference sequence). This CDR3 is CSVLNDSYEQYF. The CDR3 nucleotides read TGCAGCGTTCTCAACGACTCCTACGAGCAGTACTTC.

This rearrangement joins TRBV7-9 to TRBJ2-1; a weak D match, TRBD1 (5 bases). The V end lost 4 bases, the J end lost 4 bases, and 11 bases lay between the germline ends. Per the germline V gene, CDR1 is SEHNR and CDR2 is FQNEAQ (reference sequence). The CDR3 covers 14 residues. CDR3 in amino acids: CASSSQGFYNEQFF. DNA of the CDR3: TGTGCCAGCAGCTCGCAGGGATTTTACAATGAGCAGTTCTTC.

This clonotype was seen repeatedly, ten times or more. The gene calls are TRBV3-1 and TRBJ2-5; D ambiguous. V shed 0 bases and J shed 2 bases, with 10 bases lying between them. CDR3 length: 15 amino acids. Germline loops: CDR1 LGHDT, CDR2 YNNKEL (reference sequence). CDR3 in amino acids: CASSQDMATQETQYF. CDR3 coding DNA: TGTGCCAGCAGCCAAGATATGGCTACTCAAGAGACCCAGTACTTC.

This chain links TRBV7-3 with TRBJ1-1; no clear D. The V end lost 4 bases, the J end lost 12 bases, and 27 bases lay between the germline ends. The CDR3 covers 16 residues. CDR1 SGHTA and CDR2 FQGTGA come from the germline V gene. CDR3 DNA sequence: TGTGCCAGCAGCTCGCCCGGGTCCAGTATGCTTAAGGTCACTTTCTTT. It codes for CASSSPGSSMLKVTFF. The full variable domain, its missing parts supplied by reference TRBV7-3 and TRBJ1-1, is GAGVSQTPSNKVTEKGKYVELRCDPISGHTALYWYRQSLGQGPEFLIYFQGTGAADDSGLPNDRFFAVRPEGSVSTLKIQRTERGDSAVYLCASSSPGSSMLKVTFFGQGTRLTVV.

CDR3 nucleotides: TGTGCCAGCAGCTCTATTACAGGGGGCAACTACAATGAGCAGTTCTTC. Translation gives CASSSITGGNYNEQFF. The chain combines TRBV7-9 with TRBJ2-1, with TRBD1 matching over 9 bases. Germline trimming cut 4 bases from V and 3 bases from J; bases unmatched to any gene: 7. CDR1 is SEHNR and CDR2 is FQNEAQ in the germline V gene (reference sequence). This CDR3 has 16 amino acids.

This clonotype was recorded at least ten times. This chain's CDR3 is CATSDLRDRGETQYF. The CDR3 DNA reads as TGTGCCACCAGTGATTTGCGGGACAGGGGAGAGACCCAGTACTTC. This chain joins TRBV24-1 and TRBJ2-5; TRBD1 matches at 10 bases. J gave up 4 bases and V 0 bases, and 1 base lay outside the gene matches. CDR3 length: 15 residues. CDR1 and CDR2 from the germline V gene are KGHDR and SFDVKD.

This clonotype was observed at least ten times. This CDR3 is CASSLRVASGYTDTQYF. CDR3 DNA sequence: TGCGCCAGCAGCTTGCGAGTGGCTAGCGGTTACACAGATACGCAGTATTTT. The rearrangement links TRBV5-1 to TRBJ2-3; 7 bases agree with TRBD2. V trimming: 1 base; J trimming: 2 bases; junction bases outside the gene matches: 10. Germline V lookup: CDR1 SGHRS, CDR2 YFSETQ. The CDR3 has 17 amino acids.

At least ten counts were recorded for this clonotype. V and J are TRBV3-1 and TRBJ2-1; no clear D gene. The length of the CDR3 is 11 residues. In germline, CDR1 is LGHDT, CDR2 YNNKEL (reference sequence). The V end lost 5 bases, the J end lost 6 bases, and 5 bases lay between the germline ends. The DNA of the CDR3 is TGTGCCAGCAGCAGGGCCAATGAGCAGTTCTTC. As protein: CASSRANEQFF.

This clonotype was observed at least ten times. V gene TRBV18 combines with J gene TRBJ1-6; 7 nucleotides align to TRBD1. V dropped 3 bases and J dropped 6; count of bases not matched to a gene: 11. The CDR3 is made up of 17 amino acids. Looked up from germline, CDR1 is KGHSH and CDR2 is LQKENI. DNA for the CDR3: TGTGCCAGCTCACCCTCCGGGACAGCAGGAACTAATTCACCCCTCCACTTT. Translated: CASSPSGTAGTNSPLHF.